This T cell receptor (beta chain) was identified in a study of OX40 agonist ivuxolimab in advanced cancers. Study as a whole: The dose-escalation cohort had hepatocellular carcinoma, melanoma, renal cell or head and neck cancer. Prior checkpoint blockade (anti-PD-1, anti-PD-L1 or anti-CTLA-4) was permitted; around 39% had it. Study-wide points: Clonal expansion among partial responders at 0.1-3.0 mg/kg ranked near the lowest.

TCRdb's table, derived via immunoSEQ multiplex PCR, lists solely in-frame clones and lacks some. The profile shows tens of thousands of clones, around 93% of them singletons. As for this clone: The antigen is undetermined.

This clonotype was sampled from an adult with an advanced solid tumor such as melanoma, head and neck, liver or kidney cancer. The sample consisted of CD4+ or CD8+ T cells sorted from blood, taken in a trial of the OX40 agonist ivuxolimab.

The CDR3 here is CSVGSGWEQFF. The CDR3 DNA reads as TGCAGCGTAGGAAGCGGGTGGGAGCAGTTCTTC. The rearrangement links TRBV29-1 to TRBJ2-1; the D gene is possibly TRBD2 (6 bases). Deletions cut 6 bases from V and 10 bases from J, with 13 bases between. The germline V gene encodes CDR1 SQVTM and CDR2 ANQGSEA. CDR3 length: 11 residues.